This T cell receptor (beta chain) was sequenced for a study of cytomegalovirus exposure and HLA in healthy donors. The CDR3 spans 11 residues. Germline CDR1 reads MNHNS; CDR2 reads SASEGT. Trimming pared 5 bases from V and 8 bases from J, leaving 7 bases between. About this clone: Its specificity is unknown.

It was with 60 Vbeta and 13 Jbeta primers that the PCR ran. Repertoires were generated with immunoSEQ multiplex PCR, while TCRdb's copy carries only in-frame clones and drops some. The data contain some 98,000 clones, about 81% of them singletons. Overall study results and limits: Productive rates of about 87% or about 30% were seen for most TCR beta V segments in an earlier analysis. Sequencing depth roughly uniform across donors was assumed in presence/absence analyses.

Sequenced sample: PBMCs. The receptor comes from a man between 35 and 55 years old in good health and CMV-seronegative. The chain links TRBV6-1 to TRBJ1-3; D remains ambiguous. CDR3: CASSPMDTIYF. CDR3 coding DNA: TGTGCCAGCAGTCCTATGGACACCATATATTTT.